The 2 T cell receptor beta chains listed next were all sequenced from one sample in a study of early T cells in non-severe SARS-CoV-2 infection (dated by TCRdb to about 2021). Library creation used 5' RACE. The sequencer listed for this sample is NextSeq 500. Using fastp trimming at Q25 and MiXCR clonotype assembly, TCRdb reanalyzed the public sequencing data and kept in-frame beta chains. Each CDR3 protein gets just one entry, which takes the most common genes and DNA from the rows behind it. This sample has 76,000 or so distinct CDR3 sequences in its table, and 11% of those were observed once. In total, the top ten clones hold about 4.5% of the sample. Sample: whole blood. The receptors shown here come from an adult who was a healthcare worker with PCR-confirmed SARS-CoV-2 infection or an uninfected control (not recorded which).

This clonotype was observed at least ten times. V gene TRBV19 combines with J gene TRBJ2-2; D is perhaps TRBD2 (5 bases). Trimming removed 2 bases at V and 1 base at J, with 11 bases between. The length of the CDR3 is 16 residues. CDR1 is LNHDA, CDR2 SQIVND, per germline (reference sequence). DNA for the CDR3: TGTGCCAGTAGTATAAAGAGGGTTGGGAACACCGGGGAGCTGTTTTTT. Its protein is CASSIKRVGNTGELFF.

This clonotype showed up many times. The J gene is TRBJ1-2, the V gene TRBV6-2 or TRBV6-3; 11 bases are shared with TRBD1. Germline CDR1 is MNHEY and CDR2 is SVGEGT. The CDR3 contains 16 residues. The V gene end was trimmed by 2 bases and the J gene end by 4 bases; junction bases not matched to a gene: 6. The CDR3 DNA is TGTGCCAGCAGTTACGAACCGGGACAGGGGGTCTATGGCTACACCTTC. Its protein is CASSYEPGQGVYGYTF.